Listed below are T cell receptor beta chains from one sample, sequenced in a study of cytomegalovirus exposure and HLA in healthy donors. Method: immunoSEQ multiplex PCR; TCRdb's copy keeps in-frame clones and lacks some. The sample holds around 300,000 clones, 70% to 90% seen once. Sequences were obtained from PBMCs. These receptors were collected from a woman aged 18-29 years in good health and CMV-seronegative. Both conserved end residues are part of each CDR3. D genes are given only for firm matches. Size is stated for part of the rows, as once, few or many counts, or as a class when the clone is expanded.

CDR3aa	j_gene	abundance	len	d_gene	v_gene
CASSMTRGETQYF	TRBJ2-5	NA	13	NA	TRBV19
CASKGTGTYEQYF	TRBJ2-7	NA	13	TRBD1	TRBV27
CASSPPPLWVGKDEQFF	TRBJ2-1	NA	17	NA	TRBV18
CASSLSGQGSYEQYF	TRBJ2-7	NA	15	TRBD1	TRBV28
CASSSPQWTLAGRSSYNEQFF	TRBJ2-1	NA	21	TRBD2	TRBV28
CASSFTGPPATQYF	TRBJ2-3	NA	14	NA	TRBV7-2
CASSSLRTGGSTDTQYF	TRBJ2-3	NA	17	TRBD1	TRBV27
CASRVQGINYGYTF	TRBJ1-2	NA	14	NA	TRBV5-4
CASRWTGPINPTGELFF	TRBJ2-2	NA	17	TRBD1	TRBV28
CASKGVMNTEAFF	TRBJ1-1	NA	13	NA	TRBV28
CASSPAEGTAAYEQYF	TRBJ2-7	NA	16	NA	TRBV7-9
CASSLRGGAGRLAGQNTGELFF	TRBJ2-2	once	22	TRBD2	TRBV27
CASSPMAHGYTF	TRBJ1-2	few	12	NA	TRBV27
CASSHLSGRADTGELFF	TRBJ2-2	NA	17	TRBD2	TRBV4-2
CAEPRLGQGATNTEAFF	TRBJ1-1	NA	17	TRBD1	TRBV5-6
CASSEMSLGVEQFF	TRBJ2-1	NA	14	NA	TRBV6-1
CASSMTGNPQSTIYF	TRBJ1-3	NA	15	TRBD1	TRBV7-9
CASSVGGGSLTGELFF	TRBJ2-2	NA	16	TRBD2	TRBV2
CASRRGMDGYTF	TRBJ1-2	few	12	NA	TRBV9
CASSPGQTQETQYF	TRBJ2-5	few	14	TRBD1	TRBV18
CASSEMGQAMNTEAFF	TRBJ1-1	NA	16	TRBD1	TRBV25-1
CAWSVDGRVYEQYF	TRBJ2-7	NA	14	TRBD2	TRBV30
CASSPGGGPNEKLFF	TRBJ1-4	NA	15	NA	TRBV6-5
CASSESPTGLGLFF	TRBJ1-4	NA	14	TRBD1	TRBV25-1
CASSPAGGEETQYF	TRBJ2-5	NA	14	TRBD2	TRBV18
CASSRPGQDANTGELFF	TRBJ2-2	NA	17	TRBD1	TRBV25-1
CASSQGLAYEQYF	TRBJ2-7	NA	13	NA	TRBV4-3
CASSPQGDQPQHF	TRBJ1-5	few	13	NA	TRBV18
CASSSDSGRPTDTQYF	TRBJ2-3	NA	16	TRBD2	TRBV7-3
CASSLADRGNYGYTF	TRBJ1-2	NA	15	TRBD1	TRBV7-9
CASSLLETVTFYEQYF	TRBJ2-7	once	16	NA	TRBV27
CASSLEPSGSIREQYF	TRBJ2-7	NA	16	TRBD2	TRBV11-2
CATSRGLGGNQPQHF	TRBJ1-5	NA	15	NA	TRBV15